Below are 27 T cell receptor beta chains sequenced from a single sample in a study of neurological immune-mediated disorders. TCRdb re-called the 5' RACE reads through MiXCR, storing one row per CDR3 protein. Of 60,000 or so distinct CDR3 sequences listed, more than 9.5% are singletons. Input material: PBMCs. The receptors shown here come from a man in his 60s in good health.

The rearrangement uses TRBV7-6 and TRBJ2-5; no reliable D call. The V gene lost 4 bases and the J gene lost 5 bases, with 11 bases spanning the gap. The CDR3 is 13 amino acids. Germline V gives CDR1 SGHVS, CDR2 FNYEAQ. CDR3 sequence reads: CASSSGPAETQYF. The CDR3 DNA reads TGTGCCAGCAGCTCCGGGCCGGCTGAGACCCAGTACTTC.

This clonotype came up many times. This sequence joins TRBV18 and TRBJ1-1, with a weak D call TRBD1 (6 bases). CDR3 length: 15 amino acids. Trimming removed 5 bases from V and 1 base from J, with 14 bases in between. Germline V lookup: CDR1 KGHSH, CDR2 LQKENI. The CDR3 DNA reads TGTGCCAGCTCAACTTTACAGGGAAGGAACACTGAAGCTTTCTTT. Translating it yields CASSTLQGRNTEAFF. The whole variable domain, remainder taken from reference TRBV18 and TRBJ1-1, is NAGVMQNPRHLVRRRGQEARLRCSPMKGHSHVYWYRQLPEEGLKFMVYLQKENIIDESGMPKERFSAEFPKEGPSILRIQQVVRGDSAAYFCASSTLQGRNTEAFFGQGTRLTVV.

This clonotype appeared many times. The chain combines TRBV9 with TRBJ2-7; the D gene is possibly TRBD1 (6 bases). V lost 3 bases and J 1 base, leaving 8 bases between the germline ends. The CDR3 is made up of 13 amino acids. The germline gives CDR1 SGDLS, CDR2 YYNGEE. CDR3 nucleotides: TGTGCCAGCAGCGGCGACAGGTCCTACGAGCAGTACTTC. The encoded protein is CASSGDRSYEQYF.

This clonotype was counted at least ten times. The chain employs TRBV7-2 and TRBJ2-1; D not certain. Looked up from germline, CDR1 is SGHTA and CDR2 is FQGNSA. This CDR3 region has 15 residues. The ends were cut back, 1 base at V and 9 bases at J, with 16 bases in the middle. The CDR3, as DNA: TGTGCCAGCAGCTTAGAACCAGAGGATCATGGTGAGCAGTTCTTC. Amino acid sequence: CASSLEPEDHGEQFF.

This clonotype has a count of ten or more. The rearrangement uses TRBV5-1 and TRBJ1-1, with D unclear. The germline CDR1 and CDR2 sequences are SGHRS and YFSETQ. The length of the CDR3 is 15 residues. V gave up 0 bases and J gave up 1 base, with 10 bases separating them. The CDR3 loop reads CASSLGPQGNTEAFF. In DNA form, the CDR3 reads TGCGCCAGCAGCTTGGGACCTCAAGGGAACACTGAAGCTTTCTTT.

This clonotype was detected many times. This chain joins TRBV28 and TRBJ1-1; no clear D. Germline V gives CDR1 MDHEN, CDR2 SYDVKM. The CDR3 spans 13 residues. Deletions cut 3 bases from V and 7 bases from J, with 12 bases between. Here the CDR3 reads CASSFPSRGEAFF. CDR3 in DNA: TGTGCCAGCAGTTTTCCGTCGCGGGGTGAAGCTTTCTTT.

This clonotype was counted many times. The chain recombines TRBV6-2 or TRBV6-3 with TRBJ1-4; weak D call: TRBD1 (6 bases). The V end lost 6 bases, the J end lost 7 bases, and 15 bases lay between the germline ends. This CDR3 region has 14 residues. Germline V gene data show CDR1 as MNHEY and CDR2 as SVGEGT. CDR3 protein: CASSSDSVSEKLFF. CDR3 DNA: TGTGCCAGCAGCTCGGACAGCGTGAGTGAAAAACTGTTTTTT.

Ten or more counts support this clonotype. The CDR3 loop is CASSPKRGSTDTQYF. The CDR3, as DNA: TGTGCCAGCAGCCCCAAGCGGGGAAGCACAGATACGCAGTATTTT. The chain employs TRBV7-2 and TRBJ2-3; 7 positions match TRBD2. Unmatched junction bases numbered 5, after V lost 5 bases and J lost 0 bases. The length of the CDR3 is 15 residues. From germline, CDR1 is SGHTA and CDR2 FQGNSA.

This clonotype occurred many times. The V and J genes are TRBV7-2 and TRBJ2-5, with 8 bases fitting TRBD1. Per germline, CDR1 SGHTA and CDR2 FQGNSA. With V trimmed by 3 bases and J by 4 bases, 1 base remained unmatched. This CDR3 comprises 13 residues. The CDR3 DNA sequence: TGTGCCAGCAGCTTCGGACAGGGAGAGACCCAGTACTTC. It is translated as CASSFGQGETQYF.

This clonotype came up many times. The chain employs TRBV3-1 and TRBJ1-1; D ambiguous. Germline CDR1 LGHDT, CDR2 YNNKEL (reference sequence). This CDR3 contains 13 residues. Trimming took 6 bases from V and 1 from J, leaving 9 bases between them. The CDR3 region has the DNA TGTGCCAGCAGGGGCCTAGGGAACACTGAAGCTTTCTTT. It encodes CASRGLGNTEAFF.

This clonotype was seen repeatedly, ten times or more. CDR3 coding DNA: TGCAGTGCTAGAGATCGGGCGGCAGATTTTAACACCGGGGAGCTGTTTTTT. It encodes CSARDRAADFNTGELFF. This rearrangement joins TRBV20-1 to TRBJ2-2; no firm D call. Germline V gene data show CDR1 as DFQATT and CDR2 as SNEGSKA (reference sequence). This CDR3 has 17 amino acids. Trimming took 0 bases from V and 2 from J, leaving 16 bases between them.

At least ten counts were recorded for this clonotype. The V call is TRBV20-1, the J call TRBJ2-5, with D perhaps TRBD1 (6 bases). The CDR3 is 12 residues long. Trimming cost V 6 bases and J 5 bases, with 13 bases left between them. The germline V gene has CDR1 DFQATT and CDR2 SNEGSKA (reference sequence). CDR3 coding DNA: TGCAGTGCCAGGACAGTATTCGAGACCCAGTACTTC. It codes for CSARTVFETQYF.

This clonotype was picked up many times. This chain joins TRBV27 and TRBJ1-5; unclear D gene. The length of the CDR3 is 13 residues. Germline V gives CDR1 MNHEY, CDR2 SMNVEV (reference sequence). Trimming removed 2 bases from V and 0 bases from J, with 2 bases in between. CDR3 DNA sequence: TGTGCCAGCAGTTTAAGTAGCAATCAGCCCCAGCATTTT. It translates to CASSLSSNQPQHF.

V is TRBV28 and J is TRBJ1-5, with D unclear. The CDR3 covers 13 residues. Trimming took 2 bases from V and 6 from J, leaving 8 bases between them. The V gene's germline CDR1 is MDHEN and CDR2 SYDVKM. CDR3 in DNA: TGTGCCAGCAGTTTACCCTCCGTTCAGCCCCAGCATTTT. Its protein product is CASSLPSVQPQHF. Full variable domain (rest looked up from reference TRBV28 and TRBJ1-5): DVKVTQSSRYLVKRTGEKVFLECVQDMDHENMFWYRQDPGLGLRLIYFSYDVKMKEKGDIPEGYSVSREKKERFSLILESASTNQTSMYLCASSLPSVQPQHFGDGTRLSIL.

In this sample, this clonotype turned up many times. The chain links TRBV6-5 to TRBJ2-2; D not certain. Germline V gene data show CDR1 as MNHEY and CDR2 as SVGAGI. The CDR3 runs 12 residues. Trimming removed 4 bases at V and 6 bases at J, with 6 bases between. The CDR3 coding sequence is TGTGCCAGCAGTTTGACGTCCGGGGAGCTGTTTTTT. Translated, it gives CASSLTSGELFF.

This clonotype was counted many times. The V and J genes are TRBV12-5 and TRBJ2-7; D ambiguous. V lost 1 base, J lost 4 bases, and 2 bases lay in between. Germline assignment: CDR1 LGHNT and CDR2 FRNRAP. The CDR3 consists of 11 residues. The CDR3 DNA sequence: TGTGCTAGTGGTTTGGGGTACGAGCAGTACTTC. This gives the protein CASGLGYEQYF.

The sample holds many counts of this clonotype. CDR3 coding DNA: TGTGCCAGCAGCTTAGGTCGCAGGGGGGAGACCCAGTACTTC. Its protein is CASSLGRRGETQYF. This chain uses TRBV7-2 with TRBJ2-5; 7 nucleotides line up with TRBD1. The ends lost 1 base at V and 5 bases at J; junction bases unmatched: 4. The CDR3 covers 14 residues. Germline-derived CDR1 and CDR2 are SGHTA and FQGNSA.

This clonotype has more than one count but fewer than ten. The chain couples TRBV5-1 to TRBJ2-7, with 7 bases that match TRBD1. The CDR3 is 14 residues long. Germline CDR1 is SGHRS and CDR2 is YFSETQ. Unmatched junction bases numbered 7, after V lost 0 bases and J lost 7 bases. Here the CDR3 DNA reads TGCGCCAGCAGCTTGGTAGGGACAGCTACGGAGCAGTACTTC. Translating it yields CASSLVGTATEQYF.

The chain combines TRBV20-1 with TRBJ2-3, with D tentatively TRBD1 (6 bases). The CDR3 consists of 11 residues. Trimming removed 3 bases at V and 6 bases at J, with 7 bases between. The germline V gene encodes CDR1 DFQATT and CDR2 SNEGSKA (reference sequence). The CDR3 coding sequence is TGCAGTGCTAGGAGGGGGGATACGCAGTATTTT. Translation gives CSARRGDTQYF.

This clonotype was seen repeatedly, ten times or more. The chain has TRBV7-3 and TRBJ2-1; a possible D gene is TRBD1 (6 bases). The CDR3 spans 13 residues. V lost 10 bases to trimming and J lost 4 bases, with 14 bases between them. Germline V gene sequence: CDR1 SGHTA, CDR2 FQGTGA. CDR3: CAILGHQYNEQFF. CDR3 in DNA: TGTGCCATCTTGGGACACCAATACAATGAGCAGTTCTTC.

This clonotype was seen many times. The genes are TRBV20-1 and TRBJ1-3; D gene unclear. Germline lookup yields CDR1 DFQATT and CDR2 SNEGSKA (reference sequence). The CDR3 totals 14 residues. Deletions cut 7 bases from V and 0 bases from J, with 13 bases between. This chain's CDR3 is CSVQQVNSGNTIYF. CDR3 DNA sequence: TGCAGTGTTCAGCAGGTCAACTCTGGAAACACCATATATTTT.

This clonotype was recorded at least ten times. This rearrangement joins TRBV24-1 to TRBJ2-3, with 8 nucleotides matching TRBD2. The CDR3 is 14 residues long. The junction had 7 bases not matched to a gene; V was cut back by 11 bases and J by 1 base. CDR1 KGHDR and CDR2 SFDVKD come from the germline V gene. The CDR3 bases are TGTGCCATTGCTGCCGGGGGGGGCACAGATACGCAGTATTTT. This gives the protein CAIAAGGGTDTQYF.

This chain connects TRBV27 to TRBJ2-1; 11 bases agree with TRBD2. The germline V gene encodes CDR1 MNHEY and CDR2 SMNVEV (reference sequence). The length of the CDR3 is 14 residues. J lost 9 bases, V lost 5 bases, and 6 bases had no gene match. The DNA for the CDR3 is TGTGCCAGCAGTCCACTAGCGGGGGAGGGTGAGCAGTTCTTC. This translates into CASSPLAGEGEQFF.

There are many counts of this clonotype. V gene TRBV7-6 combines with J gene TRBJ1-1; D ambiguous. Trimming removed 1 base from V and 5 bases from J, with 11 bases in between. CDR1 is SGHVS and CDR2 is FNYEAQ in the germline V gene. The CDR3 is 14 amino acids. The CDR3 bases are TGTGCCAGCAGCTTAGGGGCTGGTACTACTGAAGCTTTCTTT. Translating it yields CASSLGAGTTEAFF.

This clonotype showed up many times. The V gene is TRBV5-1, the J gene TRBJ2-1; D possibly corresponds to TRBD2 (6 bases). The CDR3 consists of 13 residues. Germline values: CDR1 SGHRS, CDR2 YFSETQ. Trimming stripped 2 bases from V and 15 bases from J, with 18 bases between. The CDR3 bases are TGCGCCAGCAGCTTTTCGACTAGAGGAGATACGTTCTTC. This encodes CASSFSTRGDTFF.

The sample holds many counts of this clonotype. J is TRBJ2-1 and V is TRBV18, with 8 bases aligning to TRBD1. Trimming at V came to 4 bases and at J to 8 bases, leaving 7 bases not matched to a gene. The germline gives CDR1 KGHSH, CDR2 LQKENI. CDR3 length equals 14 residues. This chain's CDR3 is CASSQRQGQDEQFF. CDR3 DNA sequence: TGTGCCAGCTCACAACGACAGGGGCAGGATGAGCAGTTCTTC.

There are many counts of this clonotype. The chain employs TRBV20-1 and TRBJ1-6, with no clear D. The CDR3 contains 16 residues. V was trimmed by 3 bases and J by 7 bases, leaving 19 bases between them. CDR1 and CDR2 (germline): DFQATT, SNEGSKA (reference sequence). CDR3 sequence (DNA): TGCAGTGCTAGCCCCAGGCTCCGGGGATCAAATTCACCCCTCCACTTT. It translates to CSASPRLRGSNSPLHF.